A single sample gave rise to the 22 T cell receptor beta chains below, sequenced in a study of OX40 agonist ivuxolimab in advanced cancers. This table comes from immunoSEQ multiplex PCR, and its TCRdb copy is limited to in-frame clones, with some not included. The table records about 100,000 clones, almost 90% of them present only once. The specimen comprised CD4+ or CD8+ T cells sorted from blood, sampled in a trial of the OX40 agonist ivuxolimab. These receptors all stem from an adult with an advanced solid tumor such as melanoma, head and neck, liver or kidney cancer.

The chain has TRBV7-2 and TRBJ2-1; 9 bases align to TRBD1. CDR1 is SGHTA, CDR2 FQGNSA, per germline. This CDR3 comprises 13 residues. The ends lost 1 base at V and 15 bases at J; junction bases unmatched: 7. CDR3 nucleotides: TGTGCCAGCAGCTTAGGATCGGGGACAGGGCGGTTCTTC. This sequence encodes CASSLGSGTGRFF.

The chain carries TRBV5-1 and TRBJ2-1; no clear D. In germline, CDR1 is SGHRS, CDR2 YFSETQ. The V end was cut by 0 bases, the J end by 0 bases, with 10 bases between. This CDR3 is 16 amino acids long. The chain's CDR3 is CASSLASGASYNEQFF. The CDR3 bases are TGCGCCAGCAGCTTGGCCTCAGGCGCCTCCTACAATGAGCAGTTCTTC.

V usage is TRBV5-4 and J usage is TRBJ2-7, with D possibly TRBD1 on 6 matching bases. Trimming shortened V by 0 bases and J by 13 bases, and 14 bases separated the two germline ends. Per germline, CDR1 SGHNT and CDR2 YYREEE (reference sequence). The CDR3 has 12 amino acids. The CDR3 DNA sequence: TGTGCCAGCAGCTTGGCCTCCGGGACACAATACTTC. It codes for CASSLASGTQYF.

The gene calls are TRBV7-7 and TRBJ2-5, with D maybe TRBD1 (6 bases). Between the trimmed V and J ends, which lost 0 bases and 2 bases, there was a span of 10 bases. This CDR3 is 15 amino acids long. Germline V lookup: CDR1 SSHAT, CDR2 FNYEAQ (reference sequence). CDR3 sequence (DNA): TGTGCCAGCAGCTTAGCGGCGAGGGGGCAAGAGACCCAGTACTTC. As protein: CASSLAARGQETQYF. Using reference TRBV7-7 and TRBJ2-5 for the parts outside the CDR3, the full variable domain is GAGVSQSPRYKVTKRGQDVTLRCDPISSHATLYWYQQALGQGPEFLTYFNYEAQPDKSGLPSDRFSAERPEGSISTLTIQRTEQRDSAMYRCASSLAARGQETQYFGPGTRLLVL.

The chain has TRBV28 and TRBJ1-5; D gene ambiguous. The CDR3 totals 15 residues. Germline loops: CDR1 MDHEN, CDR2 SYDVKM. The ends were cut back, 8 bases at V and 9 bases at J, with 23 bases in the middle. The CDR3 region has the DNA TGTGCCAGCGGATATTCGGGAGGCAGCCTTACGCCCCAGCATTTT. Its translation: CASGYSGGSLTPQHF.

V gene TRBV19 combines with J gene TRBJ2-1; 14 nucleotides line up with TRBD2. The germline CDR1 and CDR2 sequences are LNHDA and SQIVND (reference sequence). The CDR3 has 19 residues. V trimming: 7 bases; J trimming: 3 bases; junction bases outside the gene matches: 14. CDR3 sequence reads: CASTPKTSGRGGFYNEQFF. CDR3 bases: TGTGCCAGTACCCCGAAGACTAGCGGGAGGGGGGGGTTCTACAATGAGCAGTTCTTC.

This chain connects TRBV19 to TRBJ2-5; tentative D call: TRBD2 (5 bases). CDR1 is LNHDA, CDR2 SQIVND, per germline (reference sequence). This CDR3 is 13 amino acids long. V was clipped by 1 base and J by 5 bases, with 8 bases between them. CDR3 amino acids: CASSIGRLETQYF. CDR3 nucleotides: TGTGCCAGTAGTATAGGGAGGCTGGAGACCCAGTACTTC.

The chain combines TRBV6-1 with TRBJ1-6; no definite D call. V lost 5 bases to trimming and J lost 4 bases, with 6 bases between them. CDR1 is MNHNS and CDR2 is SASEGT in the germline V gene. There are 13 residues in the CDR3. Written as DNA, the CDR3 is TGTGCCAGCAGTACCTCATATAATTCACCCCTCCACTTT. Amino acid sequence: CASSTSYNSPLHF.

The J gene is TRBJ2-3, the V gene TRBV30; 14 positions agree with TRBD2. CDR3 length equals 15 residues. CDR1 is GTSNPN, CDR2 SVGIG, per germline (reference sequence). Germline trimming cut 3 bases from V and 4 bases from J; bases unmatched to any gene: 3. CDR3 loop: CAWSGLAGGPDTQYF. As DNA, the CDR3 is TGTGCCTGGAGCGGACTAGCGGGAGGACCAGATACGCAGTATTTT. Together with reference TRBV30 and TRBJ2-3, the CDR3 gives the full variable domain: SQTIHQWPATLVQPVGSPLSLECTVEGTSNPNLYWYRQAAGRGLQLLFYSVGIGQISSEVPQNLSASRPQDRQFILSSKKLLLSDSGFYLCAWSGLAGGPDTQYFGPGTRLTVL.

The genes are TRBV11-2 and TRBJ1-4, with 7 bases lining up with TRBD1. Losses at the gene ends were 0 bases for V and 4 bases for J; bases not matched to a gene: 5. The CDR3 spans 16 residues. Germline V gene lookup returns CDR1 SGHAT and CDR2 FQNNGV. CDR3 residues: CASSLDRNRGNEKLFF. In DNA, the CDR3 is TGTGCCAGCAGCTTAGATCGTAACAGGGGTAATGAAAAACTGTTTTTT.

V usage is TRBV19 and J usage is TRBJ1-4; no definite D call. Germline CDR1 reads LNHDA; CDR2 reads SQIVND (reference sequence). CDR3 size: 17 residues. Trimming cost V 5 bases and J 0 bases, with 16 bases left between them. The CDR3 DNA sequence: TGTGCCAGTAGTCTAACCCTTCGACCTGCAACTAATGAAAAACTGTTTTTT. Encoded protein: CASSLTLRPATNEKLFF.

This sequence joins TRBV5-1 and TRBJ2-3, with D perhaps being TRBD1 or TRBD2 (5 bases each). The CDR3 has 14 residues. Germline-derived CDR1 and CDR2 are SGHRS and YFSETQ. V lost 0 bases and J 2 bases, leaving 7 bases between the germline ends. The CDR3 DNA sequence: TGCGCCAGCAGCTTGGATGGGACCACAGATACGCAGTATTTT. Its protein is CASSLDGTTDTQYF. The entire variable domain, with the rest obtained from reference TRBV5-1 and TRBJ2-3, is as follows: KAGVTQTPRYLIKTRGQQVTLSCSPISGHRSVSWYQQTPGQGLQFLFEYFSETQRNKGNFPGRFSGRQFSNSRSEMNVSTLELGDSALYLCASSLDGTTDTQYFGPGTRLTVL.

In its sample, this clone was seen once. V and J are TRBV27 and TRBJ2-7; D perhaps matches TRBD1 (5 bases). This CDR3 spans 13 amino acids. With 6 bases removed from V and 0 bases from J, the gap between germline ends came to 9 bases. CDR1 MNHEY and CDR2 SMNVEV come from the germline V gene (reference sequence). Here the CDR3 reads CASRTATSYEQYF. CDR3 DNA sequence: TGTGCCAGCAGGACAGCTACCTCCTACGAGCAGTACTTC.

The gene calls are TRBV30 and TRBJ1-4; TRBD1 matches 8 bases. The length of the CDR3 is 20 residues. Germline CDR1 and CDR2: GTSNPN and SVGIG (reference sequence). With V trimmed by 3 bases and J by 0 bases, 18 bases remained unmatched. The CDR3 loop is CAWSSVRGQELFATNEKLFF. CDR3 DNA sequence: TGTGCCTGGAGCTCCGTCCGGGGACAGGAGTTATTCGCAACTAATGAAAAACTGTTTTTT.

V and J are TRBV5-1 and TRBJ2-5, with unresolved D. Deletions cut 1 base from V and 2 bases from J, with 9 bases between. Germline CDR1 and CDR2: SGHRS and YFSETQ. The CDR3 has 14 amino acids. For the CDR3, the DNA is TGCGCCAGCAGCTTGCGCCAGCCTCAAGAGACCCAGTACTTC. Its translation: CASSLRQPQETQYF. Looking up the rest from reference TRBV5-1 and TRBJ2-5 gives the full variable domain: KAGVTQTPRYLIKTRGQQVTLSCSPISGHRSVSWYQQTPGQGLQFLFEYFSETQRNKGNFPGRFSGRQFSNSRSEMNVSTLELGDSALYLCASSLRQPQETQYFGPGTRLLVL.

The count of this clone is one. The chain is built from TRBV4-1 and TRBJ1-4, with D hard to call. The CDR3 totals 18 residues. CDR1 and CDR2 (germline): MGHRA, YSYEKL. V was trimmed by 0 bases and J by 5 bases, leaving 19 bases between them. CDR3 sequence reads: CASSQESVPLGNNEKLFF. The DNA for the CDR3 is TGCGCCAGCAGCCAAGAGTCGGTCCCGTTGGGTAACAATGAAAAACTGTTTTTT.

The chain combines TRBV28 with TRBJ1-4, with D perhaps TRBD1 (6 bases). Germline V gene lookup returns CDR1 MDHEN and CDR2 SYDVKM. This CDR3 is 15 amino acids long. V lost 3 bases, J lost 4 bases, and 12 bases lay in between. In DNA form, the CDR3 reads TGTGCCAGCAGTTTCCCAGGGGTTTTTAATGAAAAACTGTTTTTT. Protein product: CASSFPGVFNEKLFF.

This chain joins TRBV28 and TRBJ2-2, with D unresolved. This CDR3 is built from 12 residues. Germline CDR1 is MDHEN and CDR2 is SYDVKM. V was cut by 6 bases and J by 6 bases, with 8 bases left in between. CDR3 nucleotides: TGTGCCAGCAGCCTCACGCCCGGGGAGCTGTTTTTT. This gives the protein CASSLTPGELFF.

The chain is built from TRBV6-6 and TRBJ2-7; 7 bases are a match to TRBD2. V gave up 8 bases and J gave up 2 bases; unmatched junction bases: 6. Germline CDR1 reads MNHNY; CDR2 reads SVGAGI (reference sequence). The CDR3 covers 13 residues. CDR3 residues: CASSRGGPYEQYF. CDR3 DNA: TGTGCCAGCTCGCGCGGGGGACCCTACGAGCAGTACTTC.

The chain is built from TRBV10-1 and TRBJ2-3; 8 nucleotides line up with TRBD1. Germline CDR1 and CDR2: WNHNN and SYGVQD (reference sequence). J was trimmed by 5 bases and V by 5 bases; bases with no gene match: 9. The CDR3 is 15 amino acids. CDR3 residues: CASSKDRVRVDTQYF. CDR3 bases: TGCGCCAGCAGTAAGGACAGGGTGAGGGTAGATACGCAGTATTTT.

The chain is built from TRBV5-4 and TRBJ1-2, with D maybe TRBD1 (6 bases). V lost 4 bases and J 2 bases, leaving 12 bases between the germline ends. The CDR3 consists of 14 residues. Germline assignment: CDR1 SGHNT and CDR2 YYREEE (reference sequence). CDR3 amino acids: CASSRFQGNYGYTF. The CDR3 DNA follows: TGTGCCAGCAGCCGATTCCAGGGGAACTATGGCTACACCTTC.

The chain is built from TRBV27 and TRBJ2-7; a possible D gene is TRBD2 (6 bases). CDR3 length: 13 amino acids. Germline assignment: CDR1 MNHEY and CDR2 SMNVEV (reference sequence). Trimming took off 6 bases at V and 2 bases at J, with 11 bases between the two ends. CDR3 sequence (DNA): TGTGCCAGCAGACTAGCCCAAACCTACGAGCAGTACTTC. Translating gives CASRLAQTYEQYF.